This entry describes one TCR beta chain. The antigen is not known. The data stem from a study of cytomegalovirus exposure and HLA in healthy donors. Study-wide context: The 120 validation repertoires and the approximately 690 first-cohort repertoires shared a platform, a later analysis reported.

Germline CDR1 and CDR2: SGHTA and FQGNSA. Trimming stripped 6 bases from V and 7 bases from J, with 22 bases between. The CDR3 covers 16 residues. The protocol was immunoSEQ multiplex PCR, while the TCRdb copy is restricted to in-frame clones and leaves out a portion. Of some 90,000 clones in the sample, roughly 97% are singletons; the top ten hold 0.6% to 0.95%. Whole-study findings and limits: Despite most TCR sequences being rare, some public TCRs occurred in many donors. Published work reported that the classifier diagnosed cytomegalovirus status with high specificity and sensitivity. The tendency of first-cohort TCR clusters to co-occur in the approximately 110 validation repertoires was identified by a subsequent analysis.

The receptor comes from a man between 18 and 35 years old in good health and CMV-seronegative. Sequenced material: PBMCs. This sequence joins TRBV7-2 and TRBJ2-1; D may be TRBD2 (6 bases). The CDR3 DNA reads TGTGCCAGCAGTCCCCCTTGGCCAGCACGGGGGAATGAGCAGTTCTTC. Translated, it gives CASSPPWPARGNEQFF.